This is a list of T cell receptor beta chains from one sample in a study of blood T cell repertoires in COVID-19. TCRdb's table, derived via immunoSEQ multiplex PCR, lists solely in-frame clones and lacks some. The sample consists of 150,000 or so clones, about 90% of them appearing once. The material sequenced was PBMCs or T cells enriched from blood (not recorded which). Receptors were obtained from a woman aged 40 to 49 who had been exposed to COVID-19. The CDR3 runs from the conserved cysteine through the conserved F or W. The order of the fields is CDR3 DNA, CDR3 protein, V gene, J gene, D gene, clone size. The D gene is left open where the match is weak. Size tells how often a clone was seen (once, few, many) or the class of an expanded clone, and some rows leave it out.

cdr3_nt: TGTGCCACCAGTGAACAGACAGGGCTTGAGCAGTTCTTC; cdr3_aa: CATSEQTGLEQFF; v_call: TRBV24-1; j_call: TRBJ2-1; d_call: TRBD1; clone_size: .
cdr3_nt: TGTGCCAGTACCAGGACAGGGAGTGACGCGTTTGGCTACACCTTC; cdr3_aa: CASTRTGSDAFGYTF; v_call: TRBV19; j_call: TRBJ1-2; d_call: TRBD1; clone_size: .
cdr3_nt: TGTGCCAGCAGTCCGGGGACAGCCTACGAGCAGTACTTC; cdr3_aa: CASSPGTAYEQYF; v_call: TRBV12-3/TRBV12-4; j_call: TRBJ2-7; d_call: TRBD1; clone_size: .
cdr3_nt: TGTGCCAGCAGCTTGGTGGGTACGGGTTGGGAAGCTTTCTTT; cdr3_aa: CASSLVGTGWEAFF; v_call: TRBV5-4; j_call: TRBJ1-1; d_call: .; clone_size: .
cdr3_nt: TGTGCCAGCAGTTTTAGAGGTCGGTATCAGCCCCAGCATTTT; cdr3_aa: CASSFRGRYQPQHF; v_call: TRBV27; j_call: TRBJ1-5; d_call: .; clone_size: once
cdr3_nt: TGTGCCACCGCCCCGCGAGCTTCTGGAAACACCATATATTTT; cdr3_aa: CATAPRASGNTIYF; v_call: TRBV2; j_call: TRBJ1-3; d_call: .; clone_size: .
cdr3_nt: TGCAGCGTTGCGGGACAGGGTACGGGGGGCCAAGAGACCCAGTACTTC; cdr3_aa: CSVAGQGTGGQETQYF; v_call: TRBV29-1; j_call: TRBJ2-5; d_call: TRBD1; clone_size: .
cdr3_nt: TGTGCCATCACCGACGACATGACCTACGAGCAGTACTTC; cdr3_aa: CAITDDMTYEQYF; v_call: TRBV10-3; j_call: TRBJ2-7; d_call: .; clone_size: once
cdr3_nt: TGTGCCAGCAGCGCTAGGACAGGGGCTGGCAATGAGCAGTTCTTC; cdr3_aa: CASSARTGAGNEQFF; v_call: TRBV9; j_call: TRBJ2-1; d_call: TRBD1; clone_size: few
cdr3_nt: TGTGCCAGCAGGGGACAGTACGAGCAGTACTTC; cdr3_aa: CASRGQYEQYF; v_call: TRBV28; j_call: TRBJ2-7; d_call: TRBD1; clone_size: once
cdr3_nt: TGTGCCAGCAGCTGGATCAGGACAGGGTCGAAGGGCTATGGCTACACCTTC; cdr3_aa: CASSWIRTGSKGYGYTF; v_call: TRBV5-6; j_call: TRBJ1-2; d_call: TRBD1; clone_size: .
cdr3_nt: TGTGCCATCACCGGGACAGGGTTGAGGTCTGGGGCCAACGTCCTGACTTTC; cdr3_aa: CAITGTGLRSGANVLTF; v_call: TRBV10-3; j_call: TRBJ2-6; d_call: TRBD1; clone_size: .
cdr3_nt: TGCGCCAGCAGCTTAGAAGGGACTAGCGGGAGGGTTGGAAGTGAGACCCAGTACTTC; cdr3_aa: CASSLEGTSGRVGSETQYF; v_call: TRBV5-1; j_call: TRBJ2-5; d_call: TRBD2; clone_size: .
cdr3_nt: TGTGCCATCAGTGAAAGAACGGGACTGGAGGCTTCCGAGCAGTACTTC; cdr3_aa: CAISERTGLEASEQYF; v_call: TRBV10-3; j_call: TRBJ2-7; d_call: .; clone_size: .
cdr3_nt: TGTGCCAGCAGCCAAGGTCCGAGCGGGGGGGCCTACACAGATACGCAGTATTTT; cdr3_aa: CASSQGPSGGAYTDTQYF; v_call: TRBV3-1/TRBV3-2; j_call: TRBJ2-3; d_call: TRBD2; clone_size: .
cdr3_nt: TGTGCCAGCACCCGGACAGGAGCCTATGGCTACACCTTC; cdr3_aa: CASTRTGAYGYTF; v_call: TRBV27; j_call: TRBJ1-2; d_call: TRBD1; clone_size: .
cdr3_nt: TGTGCCAGCAGCGTAGGGTTAGGGGATTCACCCCTCCACTTT; cdr3_aa: CASSVGLGDSPLHF; v_call: TRBV9; j_call: TRBJ1-6; d_call: .; clone_size: .
cdr3_nt: TGTGCCAGCTCACCACCCGGTCTAGCGGGGGACAATGAGCAGTTCTTC; cdr3_aa: CASSPPGLAGDNEQFF; v_call: TRBV18; j_call: TRBJ2-1; d_call: TRBD2; clone_size: .
cdr3_nt: TGTGCCAGCAGCTTATTGCAGACTGAAGCTTTCTTT; cdr3_aa: CASSLLQTEAFF; v_call: TRBV11-2; j_call: TRBJ1-1; d_call: .; clone_size: .
cdr3_nt: TGTGCCAGTTCCACAGGGGGAACTGAAGCTTTCTTT; cdr3_aa: CASSTGGTEAFF; v_call: TRBV28; j_call: TRBJ1-1; d_call: TRBD1; clone_size: .
cdr3_nt: TGTGCCAGCAGTGGGGTGGACAGGGGAGCCAAAAACATTCAGTACTTC; cdr3_aa: CASSGVDRGAKNIQYF; v_call: TRBV2; j_call: TRBJ2-4; d_call: TRBD1; clone_size: .
cdr3_nt: TGCAGCGTTACTAATCAGGGGGCGTATGGCTACACCTTC; cdr3_aa: CSVTNQGAYGYTF; v_call: TRBV29-1; j_call: TRBJ1-2; d_call: TRBD1; clone_size: .
cdr3_nt: TGTGCCAGCAGTAATAGCGGGGGCACAGGAGAGCAGTTCTTC; cdr3_aa: CASSNSGGTGEQFF; v_call: TRBV27; j_call: TRBJ2-1; d_call: TRBD2; clone_size: .
cdr3_nt: TGTGCCAGCAGCACCCGGACTAGCGGGGTAACAGATACGCAGTATTTT; cdr3_aa: CASSTRTSGVTDTQYF; v_call: TRBV3-1/TRBV3-2; j_call: TRBJ2-3; d_call: TRBD2; clone_size: .
cdr3_nt: TGCGCCAGCAGCTTCACAGGGACCTATGGCTACACCTTC; cdr3_aa: CASSFTGTYGYTF; v_call: TRBV10-1; j_call: TRBJ1-2; d_call: .; clone_size: .
cdr3_nt: TGTGCCAGCAGAGAAGGGACTAGCGGGAGGGGAGAGCAGTACTTC; cdr3_aa: CASREGTSGRGEQYF; v_call: TRBV2; j_call: TRBJ2-7; d_call: TRBD2; clone_size: once
cdr3_nt: TGTGCCGTGAAGGGTCCGGGGAGCTCCTACGAGCAGTACTTC; cdr3_aa: CAVKGPGSSYEQYF; v_call: TRBV27; j_call: TRBJ2-7; d_call: .; clone_size: .
cdr3_nt: TGTGCCAGCAGTGACCGTCAGGGGACCGGGGAGCTGTTTTTT; cdr3_aa: CASSDRQGTGELFF; v_call: TRBV6-4; j_call: TRBJ2-2; d_call: .; clone_size: .
cdr3_nt: TGTGCCATCAGTGTACGGTCAGGGGAGCAAGCCAATGAGCAGTTCTTC; cdr3_aa: CAISVRSGEQANEQFF; v_call: TRBV10-3; j_call: TRBJ2-1; d_call: .; clone_size: .
cdr3_nt: TGTGCCAGCAGCTTATCGACAGCTCAGGGGGTTGGGACTGAAGCTTTCTTT; cdr3_aa: CASSLSTAQGVGTEAFF; v_call: TRBV5-6; j_call: TRBJ1-1; d_call: TRBD1; clone_size: .